This T cell receptor beta chain was identified in a study of persistence of HIV-infected CD4 T cells (dated by TCRdb to the early 2020s). Background on the whole study: The study isolated CMV- and HIV-1 Gag-responding CD4+ T cells from ART-treated individuals to examine antigen-driven clonal expansion of HIV-1-infected cells. The median time the participants had spent on suppressive ART was 8 years. Peripheral blood samples of up to roughly 200 mL were collected at multiple time points, except for a couple of participants, who underwent leukapheresis at a single time point. In the cross-participant TCR cluster analysis, roughly eight participants were included for CMV and 7 participants were included for Gag. TCRbeta sequencing assessed the clonality of all cells in each sorted population, while proviral sequencing assessed the clonality of infected cells.

The immunoSEQ hsTCRB assay version 4 in survey mode was used to sequence TCRbeta repertoires from genomic DNA. Genomic DNA was diluted to approximately 11 ng/uL, and up to about 1 ug per sample was used for TCRbeta sequencing. The paper's processing steps were these. TCRbeta data were analyzed in ImmunoSeq Analyzer 3.0, with diversity computed on productive nucleotide rearrangements. The improved Chao index was used to estimate lower-bound TCR diversity, and the Gini coefficient was used to estimate clonality using the Immunarch R package. When different nucleotide rearrangements encoded the same CDR3beta amino acid sequence, each rearrangement was treated as a distinct clonotype. Differential abundance analysis found TCRbeta sequences that were significantly enriched in antigen-responding cells compared with anti-CD3/anti-CD28-activated cells. TCRs were clustered by predicted peptide-MHC specificity with GLIPH2, both within individual participants and across merged participant data sets. What TCRdb holds here is the immuneACCESS table cut down to in-frame rearrangements. Part of the clones is not present; checked against another copy, under half of the missing clones reflect an unresolved V gene, and the others are unexplained. That table is the source of V, J and clone size, and D and trimming were worked out from the DNA. This sample gives over 25,000 clones in total; almost 85% of them show up just once. The leading ten clones occupy roughly 4.8% of the sample.

To note about this clone: Its antigen is not yet known. One base away there is no much larger clone; base qualities are not given.

Overall study outcomes, separate from this receptor: TCR oligoclonality correlated with proviral oligoclonality within the same sorted populations. Few individuals were included in the study, and only a limited range of antigens was tested. Restriction of bulk TCR analyses to the rare CMV-responding cells that actually carried HIV-1 proviruses was not possible. Antigen-responding cells were enriched for degenerate expanded CDR3beta sequences, which suggests convergent selection of CD4+ responses to CMV and Gag. TCRbeta richness in CMV- and Gag-responding cells was significantly lower than in anti-CD3/anti-CD28-responding cells; CMV-responding cells had higher oligoclonality than CD3/CD28-stimulated and Gag-responding cells.

CDR3 length: 19 amino acids, cysteine to phenylalanine. Of all the DNA, just the CDR3 is kept, 57 bases in frame from base 1. Reading the germline V gene gives CDR1 KGHDR and CDR2 SFDVKD. Here V drops 7 bases and J drops 2 bases, and the junction holds 14 bases not matched to any gene. This sample's treatment or condition label indicates: suppressive antiretroviral therapy. Lysates of CMV-infected fibroblasts at around 10 ug/mL were used to stimulate the cells. Nonresponding CD40L-negative CD69-negative CD45RO-high memory CD4+ T cells were sorted as memory populations depleted of antigen-responding cells. Participants were HIV-1-infected adults who started suppressive ART during chronic infection. Participants had undetectable plasma HIV-1 RNA below 50 copies/mL for at least 4 years. To be included, a participant needed positive CMV serology and a CD4+ T cell count above 400 cells/uL. Before stimulation, PBMCs were isolated using density centrifugation and then depleted of CD8+ T cells. For approximately 17 hours, CD8-depleted PBMCs were stimulated with anti-CD28/CD49d costimulation, a CD40-blocking antibody, and enfuvirtide, which was added to prevent new infections. Cell sorting was done on a Beckman Coulter MoFlo Legacy or XDP sorter, and dead cells were excluded with propidium iodide. For samples with more than one million cells, genomic DNA was extracted with the QIAamp DNA Mini Kit, and for all other samples the Quick-DNA Microprep Kit was used.

Specimen: CD4+ T cells sorted from PBMCs after approximately 19-hour stimulation, collected from a patient who received antiretroviral therapy. The cell subset or site label on this specimen signifies: CD40L-CD69- CD45RO-high memory CD4 T cells not responding to CMV lysate. The V and J genes are TRBV24-1 and TRBJ2-2; 11 junctional bases match TRBD2. The TCR comes from an adult man with HIV who was CMV-seropositive. The DNA is TGTGCCACCAGCCAAACGCTAGCGGGGGGCCAAATTAACACCGGGGAGCTGTTTTTT. Translated, this is CATSQTLAGGQINTGELFF.